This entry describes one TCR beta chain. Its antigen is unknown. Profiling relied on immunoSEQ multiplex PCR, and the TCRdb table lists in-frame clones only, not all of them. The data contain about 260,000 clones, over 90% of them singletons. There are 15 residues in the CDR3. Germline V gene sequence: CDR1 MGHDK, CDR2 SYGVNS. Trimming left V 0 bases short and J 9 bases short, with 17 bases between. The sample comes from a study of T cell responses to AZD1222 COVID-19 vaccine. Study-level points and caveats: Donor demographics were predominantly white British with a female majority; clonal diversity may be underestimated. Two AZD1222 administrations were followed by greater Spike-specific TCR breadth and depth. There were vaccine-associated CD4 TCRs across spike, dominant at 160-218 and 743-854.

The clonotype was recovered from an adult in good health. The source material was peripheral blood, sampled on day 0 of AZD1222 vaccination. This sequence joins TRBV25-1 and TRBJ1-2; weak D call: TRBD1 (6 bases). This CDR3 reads CASSEYMTGALCYTF. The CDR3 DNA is TGTGCCAGCAGTGAATATATGACAGGCGCCTTGTGCTACACCTTC.